This T cell receptor beta chain was captured by sequencing in a study of T cells in tuberculosis. Overall study context: Samples predate treatment or fall within its first 7 days.

With regard to this clone: As yet, its antigen is unknown.

CDR1 is SGHNT and CDR2 is YENEEA in the germline V gene. V was shortened by 0 bases and J by 6 bases, with 9 bases between the two germline ends. The CDR3 runs 13 residues. General study points: Smaller alpha distances in active tuberculosis partly reflected shorter CDR3-alpha lengths.

Only in-frame clones appear in the TCRdb table, and some are missing; sequencing was by immunoSEQ multiplex PCR. The sample records some 30,000 clones, about 85% being singletons. Noted time point: new active TB diagnosis, blood taken before or within 7 days of starting treatment. The chain has TRBV11-3 and TRBJ2-7; possible D gene TRBD1, 5 bases. Source: PBMCs, taken at tuberculosis diagnosis. The TCR was taken from an adult with tuberculosis. This chain's CDR3 is CASSLEYTGEQYF. DNA for the CDR3: TGTGCCAGCAGCTTAGAGTACACAGGCGAGCAGTACTTC. Variable domain in full (rest from reference TRBV11-3 and TRBJ2-7): EAGVVQSPRYKIIEKKQPVAFWCNPISGHNTLYWYLQNLGQGPELLIRYENEEAVDDSQLPKDRFSAERLKGVDSTLKIQPAELGDSAVYLCASSLEYTGEQYFGPGTRLTVT.